The clone carrying this TCR beta chain appeared once. Antigen specificity is unknown. This entry comes from a study of OX40 agonist ivuxolimab in advanced cancers. The overall study: Two patients with cutaneous melanoma and one with hepatocellular carcinoma, three in total, showed partial responses.

The CDR3 runs 16 residues. Trimming shortened V by 3 bases and J by 10 bases, and 22 bases separated the two germline ends. The V gene's germline CDR1 is KGHSH and CDR2 LQKENI. Study-wide points: Both CD4+ and CD8+ T cell populations in blood had undergone clonal expansion by week 6 at 0.1 to 3.0 mg/kg.

Measured with immunoSEQ multiplex PCR; TCRdb has only the in-frame clones, and not every one. The sample holds 60,000 or so clones; 80% to 95% are singletons and the top ten take around 15%. Prior autoimmune disease or systemic immunosuppression barred patients. On cycle 4 day 1 and cycle 7 day 1, as well as at baseline, blood was sampled. This rearrangement joins TRBV18 to TRBJ2-1; weak D call: TRBD1 (5 bases). This specimen consisted of CD4+ or CD8+ T cells sorted from blood, obtained in a trial of the OX40 agonist ivuxolimab. The sequence derives from an adult with an advanced solid tumor such as melanoma, head and neck, liver or kidney cancer. The DNA for the CDR3 is TGTGCCAGCTCACCGTATCCCCCAGGGTTAGGACGGGAGCAGTTCTTC. Protein product: CASSPYPPGLGREQFF.